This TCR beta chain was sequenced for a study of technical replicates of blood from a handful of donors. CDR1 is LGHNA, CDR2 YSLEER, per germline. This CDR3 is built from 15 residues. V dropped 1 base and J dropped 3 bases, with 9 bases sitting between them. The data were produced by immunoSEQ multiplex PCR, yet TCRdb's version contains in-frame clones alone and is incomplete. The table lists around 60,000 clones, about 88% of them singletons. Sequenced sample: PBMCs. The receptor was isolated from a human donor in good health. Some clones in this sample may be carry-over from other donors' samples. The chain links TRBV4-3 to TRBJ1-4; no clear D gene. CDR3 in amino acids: CASSQGSAANEKLFF. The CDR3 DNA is TGCGCCAGCAGCCAAGGCAGTGCTGCTAATGAAAAACTGTTTTTT.